The subject of this entry is one T cell receptor beta chain. The sample originates from a study of cytomegalovirus exposure and HLA in healthy donors. The germline CDR1 and CDR2 sequences are SGHAT and FQNNGV. Unmatched junction bases numbered 12, after V lost 2 bases and J lost 10 bases. This CDR3 contains 15 residues. Both 60 Vbeta primers and 13 Jbeta primers went into the PCR. TCRdb's table, derived via immunoSEQ multiplex PCR, lists solely in-frame clones and lacks some. This table holds about 82,000 clones, around three quarters found once. Sample: PBMCs. The chain employs TRBV11-2 and TRBJ1-1, with 8 bases lining up with TRBD1. The sequence came from a man in his fifties or sixties in good health and CMV-seronegative. For the CDR3, the DNA is TGTGCCAGCAGCTTAACTCGGACAGGGCCATTTGGAGCTTTCTTT. This encodes CASSLTRTGPFGAFF.